This T cell receptor (beta chain) was recorded in a study of breast tumors, draining lymph nodes, adjacent tissues (dated by TCRdb to about 2016). A note on the overall study: TCR beta repertoires were compared across tumor, adjacent nontumor tissue and axillary lymph nodes obtained from breast cancer patients. The study was designed to assess the relationships and possible T-cell exchange between tumor, surrounding tissue and draining lymph node repertoires in human breast cancer. Overall results and qualifications from the work: Tumor T-cell repertoires showed less diversity than lymph node repertoires and more diversity than nontumor tissue repertoires, and tumor T-cell repertoires showed preferential V and J gene usage. The data were considered consistent with most tumor T cells being derived from the lymph node and subsequently expanding within tumor tissue. The conclusion that tumor T cells originate in lymph nodes was framed as consistent with a hypothesis rather than directly demonstrated. In luminal-like breast cancer, tumor and nontumor tissue repertoires resembled each other significantly more than in basal-like breast cancer.

Cut back by 3 bases and 7 bases, the V and J ends lie 25 bases apart. The CDR3 spans 17 residues, from the cysteine through the phenylalanine. Just the 51-base CDR3 DNA is kept, in frame starting at base 1. Sequences KGHSH (CDR1) and LQKENI (CDR2) are obtained from the germline V gene. A note on this clonotype: The antigen it recognizes is unknown. No much larger clonotype is one base removed from it; base qualities were not supplied.

The data were produced on an Illumina HiSeq 2000. Multiplex PCR amplification was used to build the TCR beta chain libraries. High-throughput sequencing was used to analyze the amplified TCR beta chain products. TCRdb reworked the public reads: Q25 trimming with fastp, MiXCR clone assembly, productive beta chains retained. Merged by CDR3 protein, the rows form single entries marked with the most common genes and DNA. The sample table records 150,000 to 200,000 distinct CDR3 sequences; 30% to 35% of these occur just once. The top ten clones comprise about 4% of the sample. Lymph node samples came from the axillary draining lymph nodes of breast cancer patients.

The chain joins TRBV18 to TRBJ2-7; matching of 5 bases hints at TRBD1 as the D gene. The TCR originated in a female donor with breast cancer. Some clones in this sample may be carry-over from other donors' samples. Sequenced: axillary lymph node tissue. Here the CDR3 is given as CASSPTPVRQNPSEQYF. The DNA sequence is as follows: TGTGCCAGCTCACCCACGCCCGTCAGACAGAACCCCTCTGAGCAGTACTTC.